This entry describes one T cell receptor (beta chain). In this sample, this clonotype turned up many times. The antigen it binds to is not known. Per-base qualities were not stored, and no clone one base away is much larger. The data stem from a study of neurological immune-mediated disorders (dated by TCRdb to 2018 to 2020). Context from the whole study: Of the 35 or so multiple sclerosis patients, around 30 had relapsing-remitting MS and 3 had secondary progressive MS. The cohort included approximately 68 subjects: roughly 15 with HAM/TSP, around 35 with multiple sclerosis, and around 20 healthy controls. Alongside PBMC samples, the set of about 100 TCR-beta libraries contained longitudinal samples, technical triplicates, and paired CD4+ and CD8+ T-cell subsets that had been sorted. Peripheral blood TCR-beta repertoires from HTLV-I-associated myelopathy (HAM/TSP) patients, multiple sclerosis patients and healthy controls were compared by UMI-based sequencing. Longitudinal HAM/TSP and healthy donors had 3 time-points each (roughly 3-40 month intervals). The full study reports these points: Across subjects, expanded clones never shared an identical CDR3 amino acid sequence, which suggests that the TCR-beta repertoires in every group were private. In phylogenetic analysis, the repertoires of 18 of 34 MS patients grouped into a cluster of related CDR3 sequences, which suggests a possible signature at the repertoire level. The MS cluster showed no association with clinical or MRI features, and the authors stated that larger cohorts are needed. TCR clonal expansion was highest in HAM/TSP patients and lowest in MS patients, with MS patients falling below even healthy controls.

The intended sense of this specimen's time point label: longitudinal time-point 2. For the unsorted PBMC libraries, 2 million PBMCs were stored in RNAlater at -80 degrees C until RNA extraction and were used to generate the libraries. The multiple sclerosis patients were enrolled in a US clinical protocol that used magnetic resonance imaging to evaluate disease progression. Peripheral blood was subjected to Ficoll-Hypaque density gradient centrifugation to isolate PBMCs, which were then cryopreserved in liquid nitrogen. CDR1 and CDR2 are drawn from the germline V gene: SQVTM, ANQGSEA. From the cysteine through the phenylalanine, the CDR3 covers 13 amino acids. The CDR3 DNA has 39 bases and is translated from base 1. V gives up 3 bases and J gives up 3 bases, and the segment between their germline ends measures 8 bases. To synthesize cDNA, template-switch 5'RACE was performed with a primer carrying a 10-nucleotide random unique molecular identifier so that each TCR transcript was tagged. Every sequencing run yielded over 180 million TCR-beta sequences covering 15-18 subjects. The RNeasy kit was used for extraction of total RNA. The KAPA Real-time Library Amplification kit was used to amplify TCR-beta VDJ regions with primers for the TCR constant region and the 5'RACE anchor. Sample indexes and Illumina adaptors were added in a first PCR, and a second PCR then increased library yield. After Ampure bead purification, the roughly 650 bp TCR product was size-selected on a 2% E-gel SizeSelection system. Before pooling, library quality was assessed on a Bioanalyzer, concentration was determined with Qubit, and library quantification was performed with the Kapa Library Quantification kit. Paired-end 2 x 150 bp sequencing of the libraries was performed on an Illumina HiSeq 2500. To increase sequence diversity, about 25-31% phiX was spiked into each library pool. In the paper's pipeline: Quality-filtered reads were processed with the UMI-based MiGEC pipeline, which removed over 80% of raw TCR sequences during error correction. IMGT germline references were used for alignment of VDJ genes, and clonotypes were defined by a unique CDR3 amino acid sequence together with V-J genes. VDJtools evaluated clonal expansion, Shannon diversity and CDR3 relatedness (CalcPairwiseDistances, ClusterSamples); CLCbio workbench built phylogenetic trees. Using coefficient-of-variation modelling across technical triplicates, the study counted a clone as expanded if it had at least 8 unique UMIs. The public reads were reanalyzed by TCRdb: fastp trimming at Q25, MiXCR alignment, in-frame beta chains only. Under each unique CDR3 protein, matching rows form one entry showing the most common genes and DNA. The V and J calls follow TCRdb's processing rather than the paper's. Here the sample has about 80,000 distinct CDR3 sequences; 4.5% to 7.5% occur a single time. 7.9% of the sample goes to the ten largest clones.

The sample taken for sequencing was PBMCs. The clonotype comes from a woman aged 60-70 years with multiple sclerosis. The V and J segments used are TRBV29-1 and TRBJ2-2; matching of 6 bases hints at TRBD1 as the D gene. The CDR3 protein: CSVDRGYTGELFF. The DNA sequence is given as TGCAGCGTTGACAGGGGATACACCGGGGAGCTGTTTTTT.